The next 2 T cell receptor beta chains were all read from a single sample in a study of blood T cell repertoires in COVID-19 (dated by TCRdb to about 2020). The library came from the immunoSEQ multiplex PCR assay. TCRdb took this table from immuneACCESS and kept in-frame rearrangements with V and J called. Such tables lack part of the clones; where checked against another copy, unresolved V genes explain under half of the gap, and the rest is unexplained. The sample table records 200,000 or so clones; 80% to 90% of these occur just once. Jointly, the top ten make up over 9.5% of the sample. Sequencing was carried out using peripheral blood. These TCRs come from a woman older than 75 with COVID-19, enrolled during active disease.

The chain links TRBV5-1 to TRBJ2-2; 10 nucleotides line up with TRBD1. Germline V gene data show CDR1 as SGHRS and CDR2 as YFSETQ. The CDR3 extends over 15 amino acids. J lost 6 bases, V lost 4 bases, and 6 bases had no gene match. CDR3 coding DNA: TGCGCCAGCAGCCCGGGGACAGGGGCCGCCGGGGAGCTGTTTTTT. It codes for CASSPGTGAAGELFF.

This clone was observed a handful of times. The chain joins TRBV20-1 to TRBJ2-3; 7 nucleotides align to TRBD2. This CDR3 is 14 amino acids long. Germline loops: CDR1 DFQATT, CDR2 SNEGSKA (reference sequence). After removal of 3 bases from V and 1 base from J, the junction contained 4 bases not matched to a gene. CDR3 in DNA: TGCAGTGCTAGTCGACGGGGGGGCACAGATACGCAGTATTTT. Its protein product is CSASRRGGTDTQYF.